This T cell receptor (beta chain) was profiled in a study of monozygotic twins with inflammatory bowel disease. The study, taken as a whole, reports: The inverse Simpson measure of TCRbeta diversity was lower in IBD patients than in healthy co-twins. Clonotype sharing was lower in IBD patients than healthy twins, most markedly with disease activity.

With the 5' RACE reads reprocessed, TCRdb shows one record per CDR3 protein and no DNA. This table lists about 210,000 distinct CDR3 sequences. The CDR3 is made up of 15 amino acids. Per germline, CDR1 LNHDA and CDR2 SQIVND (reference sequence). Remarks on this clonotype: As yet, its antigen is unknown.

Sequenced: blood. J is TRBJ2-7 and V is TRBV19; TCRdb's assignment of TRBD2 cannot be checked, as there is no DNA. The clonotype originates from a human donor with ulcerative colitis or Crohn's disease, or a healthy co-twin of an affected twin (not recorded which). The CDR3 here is CASSPTSFSLGEQYF.